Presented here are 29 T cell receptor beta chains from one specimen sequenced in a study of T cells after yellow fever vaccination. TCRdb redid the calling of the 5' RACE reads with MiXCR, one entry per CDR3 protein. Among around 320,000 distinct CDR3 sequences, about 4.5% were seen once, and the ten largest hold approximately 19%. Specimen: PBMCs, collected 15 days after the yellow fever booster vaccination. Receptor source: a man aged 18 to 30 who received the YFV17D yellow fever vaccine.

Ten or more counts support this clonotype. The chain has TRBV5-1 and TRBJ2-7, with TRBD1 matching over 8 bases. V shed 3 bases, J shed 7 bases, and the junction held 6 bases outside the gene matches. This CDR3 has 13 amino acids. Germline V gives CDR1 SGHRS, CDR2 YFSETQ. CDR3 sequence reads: CASSWGTGGEQYV. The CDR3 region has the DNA TGCGCCAGCAGCTGGGGGACAGGAGGGGAGCAGTACGTC.

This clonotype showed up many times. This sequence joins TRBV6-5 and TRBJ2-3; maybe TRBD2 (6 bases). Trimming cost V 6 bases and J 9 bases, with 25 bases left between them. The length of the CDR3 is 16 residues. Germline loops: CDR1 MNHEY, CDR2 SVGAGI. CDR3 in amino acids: CASSPSRTPPRGTQYF. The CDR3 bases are TGTGCCAGCAGCCCCAGCAGGACACCCCCCCGGGGGACGCAGTATTTT.

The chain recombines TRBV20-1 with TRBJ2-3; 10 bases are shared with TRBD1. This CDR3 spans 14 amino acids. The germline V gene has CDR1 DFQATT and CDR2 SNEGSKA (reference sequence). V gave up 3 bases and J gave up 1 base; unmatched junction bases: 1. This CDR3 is CSARGTGGTDTQYF. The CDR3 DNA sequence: TGCAGTGCTAGGGGGACAGGGGGCACAGATACGCAGTATTTT.

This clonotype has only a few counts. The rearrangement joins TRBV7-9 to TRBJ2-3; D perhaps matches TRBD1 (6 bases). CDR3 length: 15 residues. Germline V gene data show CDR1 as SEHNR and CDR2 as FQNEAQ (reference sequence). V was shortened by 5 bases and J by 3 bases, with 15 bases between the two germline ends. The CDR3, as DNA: TGTGCCAGCAGCCCCCTAACAGGGAGTACAGATACGCAGTATTTT. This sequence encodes CASSPLTGSTDTQYF. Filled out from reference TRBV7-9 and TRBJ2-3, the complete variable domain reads DTGVSQNPRHKITKRGQNVTFRCDPISEHNRLYWYRQTLGQGPEFLTYFQNEAQLEKSRLLSDRFSAERPKGSFSTLEIQRTEQGDSAMYLCASSPLTGSTDTQYFGPGTRLTVL.

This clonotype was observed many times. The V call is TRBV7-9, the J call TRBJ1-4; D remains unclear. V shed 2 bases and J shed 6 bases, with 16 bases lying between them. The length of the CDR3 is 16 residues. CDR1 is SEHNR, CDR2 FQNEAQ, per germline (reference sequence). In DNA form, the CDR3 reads TGTGCCAGCAGCTTATGGTCAAGCACGGACTATGAAAAACTGTTTTTT. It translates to CASSLWSSTDYEKLFF. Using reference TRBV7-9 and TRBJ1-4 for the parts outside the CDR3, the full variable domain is DTGVSQNPRHKITKRGQNVTFRCDPISEHNRLYWYRQTLGQGPEFLTYFQNEAQLEKSRLLSDRFSAERPKGSFSTLEIQRTEQGDSAMYLCASSLWSSTDYEKLFFGSGTQLSVL.

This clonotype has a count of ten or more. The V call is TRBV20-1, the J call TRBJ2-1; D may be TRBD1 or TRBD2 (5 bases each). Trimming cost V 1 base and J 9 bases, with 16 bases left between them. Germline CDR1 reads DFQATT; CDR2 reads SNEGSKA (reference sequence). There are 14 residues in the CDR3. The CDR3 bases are TGCAGTGCTAGAGCGGGGCAAACTAAGGGTGAGCAGTTCTTC. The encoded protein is CSARAGQTKGEQFF.

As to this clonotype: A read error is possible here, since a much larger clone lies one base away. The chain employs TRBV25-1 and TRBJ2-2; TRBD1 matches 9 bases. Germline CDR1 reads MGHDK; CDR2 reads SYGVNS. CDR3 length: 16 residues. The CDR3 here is CDSSDPRQGGTGELFF. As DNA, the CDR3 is TGTGACAGCAGTGATCCGCGACAGGGGGGCACCGGGGAGCTGTTTTTT.

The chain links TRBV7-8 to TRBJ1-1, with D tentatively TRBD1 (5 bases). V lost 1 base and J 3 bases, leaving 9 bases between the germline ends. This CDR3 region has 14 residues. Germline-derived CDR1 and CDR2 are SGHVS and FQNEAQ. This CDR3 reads CASSLGGLDTEAFF. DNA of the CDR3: TGTGCCAGCAGCTTAGGGGGCCTCGACACTGAAGCTTTCTTT.

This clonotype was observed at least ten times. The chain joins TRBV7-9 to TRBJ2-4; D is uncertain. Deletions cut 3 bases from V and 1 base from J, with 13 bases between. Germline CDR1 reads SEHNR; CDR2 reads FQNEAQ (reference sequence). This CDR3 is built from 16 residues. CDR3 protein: CASSFEPLGAKNIQYF. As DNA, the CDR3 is TGTGCCAGCAGCTTCGAACCTTTGGGGGCCAAAAACATTCAGTACTTC.

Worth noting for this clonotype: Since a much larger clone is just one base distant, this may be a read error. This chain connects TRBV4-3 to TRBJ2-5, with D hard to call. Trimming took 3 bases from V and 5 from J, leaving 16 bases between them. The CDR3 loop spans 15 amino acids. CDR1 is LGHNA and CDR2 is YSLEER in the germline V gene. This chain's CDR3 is CASSQDGRASETQYF. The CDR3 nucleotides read TGCGCCAGCAGCCAGGATGGTCGGGCGTCGGAGACCCAGTACTTC.

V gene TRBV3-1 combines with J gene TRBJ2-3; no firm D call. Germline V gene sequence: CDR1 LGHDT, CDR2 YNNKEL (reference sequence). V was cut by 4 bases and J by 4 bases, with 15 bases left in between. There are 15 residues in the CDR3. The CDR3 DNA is TGTGCCAGCAGCCGAAGCATTGGCCCCTCAGATACGCAGTATTTT. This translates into CASSRSIGPSDTQYF.

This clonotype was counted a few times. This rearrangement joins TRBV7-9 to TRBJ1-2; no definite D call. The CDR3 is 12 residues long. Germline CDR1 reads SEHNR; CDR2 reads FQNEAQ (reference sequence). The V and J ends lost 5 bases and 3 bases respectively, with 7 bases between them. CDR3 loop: CASSPGYYGYTF. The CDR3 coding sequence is TGTGCCAGCAGCCCAGGTTACTATGGCTACACCTTC. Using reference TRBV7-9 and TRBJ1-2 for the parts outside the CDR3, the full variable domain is DTGVSQNPRHKITKRGQNVTFRCDPISEHNRLYWYRQTLGQGPEFLTYFQNEAQLEKSRLLSDRFSAERPKGSFSTLEIQRTEQGDSAMYLCASSPGYYGYTFGSGTRLTVV.

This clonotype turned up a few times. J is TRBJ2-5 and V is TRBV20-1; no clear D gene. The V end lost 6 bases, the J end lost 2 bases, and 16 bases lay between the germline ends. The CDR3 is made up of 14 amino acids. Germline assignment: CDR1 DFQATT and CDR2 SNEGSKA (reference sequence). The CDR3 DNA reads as TGCAGTGCCCTGGGTCGGTATCCGCAAGAGACCCAGTACTTC. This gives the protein CSALGRYPQETQYF.

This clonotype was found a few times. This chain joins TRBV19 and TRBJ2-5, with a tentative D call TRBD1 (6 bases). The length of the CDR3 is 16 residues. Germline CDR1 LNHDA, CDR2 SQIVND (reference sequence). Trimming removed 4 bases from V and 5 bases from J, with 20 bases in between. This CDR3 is CASSTRSTGSGETQYF. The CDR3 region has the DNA TGTGCCAGTAGTACCCGATCTACAGGGTCGGGGGAGACCCAGTACTTC.

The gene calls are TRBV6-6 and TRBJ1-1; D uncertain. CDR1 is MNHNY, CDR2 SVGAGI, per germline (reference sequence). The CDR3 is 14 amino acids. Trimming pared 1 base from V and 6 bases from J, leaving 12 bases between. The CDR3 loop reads CASSYLDGSSEAFF. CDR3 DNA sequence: TGTGCCAGCAGTTACTTGGATGGGTCCTCTGAAGCTTTCTTT.

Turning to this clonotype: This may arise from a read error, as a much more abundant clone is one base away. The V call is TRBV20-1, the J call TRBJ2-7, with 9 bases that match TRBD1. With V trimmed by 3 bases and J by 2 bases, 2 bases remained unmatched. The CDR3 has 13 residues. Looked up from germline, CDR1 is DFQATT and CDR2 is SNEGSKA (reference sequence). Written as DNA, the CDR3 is TGCAGTGCTAGCGGACAGGGGCCCTACGAGCAGTACTTC. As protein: CSASGQGPYEQYF.

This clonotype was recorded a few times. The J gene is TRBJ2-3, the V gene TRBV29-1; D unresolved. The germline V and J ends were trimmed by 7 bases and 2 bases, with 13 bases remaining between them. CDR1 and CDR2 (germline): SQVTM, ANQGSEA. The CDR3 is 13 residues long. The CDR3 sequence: CSAQSRATDTQYF. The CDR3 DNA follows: TGCAGCGCCCAAAGTAGGGCCACAGATACGCAGTATTTT.

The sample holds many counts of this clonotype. CDR3 protein: CASSSTGNEAFF. The CDR3 DNA reads as TGTGCCAGCAGCTCTACAGGGAATGAAGCTTTCTTT. This chain links TRBV7-2 with TRBJ1-1; D perhaps matches TRBD1 (6 bases). This CDR3 has 12 residues. V was trimmed by 4 bases and J by 7 bases, leaving 10 bases between them. The germline V gene has CDR1 SGHTA and CDR2 FQGNSA.

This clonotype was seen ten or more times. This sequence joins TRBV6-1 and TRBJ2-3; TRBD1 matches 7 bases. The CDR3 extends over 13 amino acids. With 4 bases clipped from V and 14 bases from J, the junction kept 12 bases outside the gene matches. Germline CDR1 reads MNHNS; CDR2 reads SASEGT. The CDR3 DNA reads TGTGCCAGCAGTGCCTATGGAGACCGGGACAGGTATTTT. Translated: CASSAYGDRDRYF.

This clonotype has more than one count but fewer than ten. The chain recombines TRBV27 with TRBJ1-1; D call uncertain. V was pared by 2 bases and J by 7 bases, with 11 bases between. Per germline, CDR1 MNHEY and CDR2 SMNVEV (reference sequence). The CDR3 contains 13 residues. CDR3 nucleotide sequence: TGTGCCAGCAGTTTAGTGTGGTACGGTGAAGCTTTCTTT. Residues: CASSLVWYGEAFF.

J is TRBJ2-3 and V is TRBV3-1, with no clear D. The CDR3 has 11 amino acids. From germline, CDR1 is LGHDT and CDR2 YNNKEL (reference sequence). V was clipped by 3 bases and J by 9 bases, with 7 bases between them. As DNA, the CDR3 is TGTGCCAGCAGCCAGACCCTAACGCAGTATTTT. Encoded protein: CASSQTLTQYF.

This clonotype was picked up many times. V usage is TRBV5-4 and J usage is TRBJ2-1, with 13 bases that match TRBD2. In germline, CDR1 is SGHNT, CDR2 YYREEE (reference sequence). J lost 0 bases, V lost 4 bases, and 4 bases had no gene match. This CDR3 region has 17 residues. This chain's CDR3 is CASSQGLAGSSYNEQFF. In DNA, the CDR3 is TGTGCCAGCAGCCAGGGACTAGCGGGGAGCTCCTACAATGAGCAGTTCTTC.

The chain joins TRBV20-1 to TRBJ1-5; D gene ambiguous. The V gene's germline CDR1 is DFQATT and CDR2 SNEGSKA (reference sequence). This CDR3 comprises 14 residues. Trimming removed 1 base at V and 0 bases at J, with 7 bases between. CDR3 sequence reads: CSARALGSNQPQHF. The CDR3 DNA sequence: TGCAGTGCTAGAGCACTAGGTAGCAATCAGCCCCAGCATTTT.

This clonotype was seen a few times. The CDR3 here is CSATGGSNYGYTF. DNA for the CDR3: TGCAGCGCTACAGGTGGCTCTAACTATGGCTACACCTTC. The rearrangement links TRBV29-1 to TRBJ1-2; D is perhaps TRBD1 (5 bases). V lost 7 bases and J lost 0, with 12 bases in between. Germline V lookup: CDR1 SQVTM, CDR2 ANQGSEA. The CDR3 is 13 residues long.

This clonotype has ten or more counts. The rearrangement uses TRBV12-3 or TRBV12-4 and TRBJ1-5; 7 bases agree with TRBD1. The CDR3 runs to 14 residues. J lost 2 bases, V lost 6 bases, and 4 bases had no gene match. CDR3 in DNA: TGTGCCAGCAGCCCCACAGGGGGCAATCAGCCCCAGCATTTT. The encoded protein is CASSPTGGNQPQHF.

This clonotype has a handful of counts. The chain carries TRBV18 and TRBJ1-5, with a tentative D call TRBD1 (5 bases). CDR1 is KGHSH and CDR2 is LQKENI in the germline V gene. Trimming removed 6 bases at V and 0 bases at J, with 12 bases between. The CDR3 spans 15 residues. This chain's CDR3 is CASSVTAYSNQPQHF. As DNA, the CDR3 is TGTGCCAGCTCGGTGACAGCGTATAGCAATCAGCCCCAGCATTTT.

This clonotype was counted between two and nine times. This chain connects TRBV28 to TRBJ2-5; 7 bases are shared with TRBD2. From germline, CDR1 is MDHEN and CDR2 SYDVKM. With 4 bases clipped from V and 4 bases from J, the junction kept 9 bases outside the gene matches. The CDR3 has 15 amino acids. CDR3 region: CASSSPAGEGETQYF. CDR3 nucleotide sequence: TGTGCCAGCAGTTCTCCGGCGGGGGAGGGAGAGACCCAGTACTTC.

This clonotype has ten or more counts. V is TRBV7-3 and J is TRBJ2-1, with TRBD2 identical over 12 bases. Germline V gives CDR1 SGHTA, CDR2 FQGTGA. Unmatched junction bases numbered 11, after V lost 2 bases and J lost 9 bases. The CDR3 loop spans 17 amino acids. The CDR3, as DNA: TGTGCCAGCAGCTTACATAGCGGACTAGCGGGGACGGGTGAGCAGTTCTTC. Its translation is CASSLHSGLAGTGEQFF.

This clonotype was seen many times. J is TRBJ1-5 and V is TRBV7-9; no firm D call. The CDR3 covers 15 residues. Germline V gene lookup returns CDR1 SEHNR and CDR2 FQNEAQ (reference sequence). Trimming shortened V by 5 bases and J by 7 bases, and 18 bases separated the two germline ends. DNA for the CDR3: TGTGCCAGCAGCGGTGGTATTGCGGCTTGGCAGCCCCAGCATTTT. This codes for CASSGGIAAWQPQHF.